Presented here are 26 T cell receptor beta chains from one specimen sequenced in a study of vaccination effects on CD4 cells after COVID-19. Some clones are missing from TCRdb's copy, which holds only in-frame ones; the method was immunoSEQ multiplex PCR. In the table there are about 69,000 clones, 70% to 75% of which are singletons. The antigens for these receptors are not known. Antigen-specific CD4+ T cell clonotypes were called by their expansion after viral peptide-pool culture in ViraFEST. Culture lasted about ten days before CD4+ T cell isolation. Each person got two doses of an mRNA SARS-CoV-2 vaccine, BNT162b2 or mRNA-1273. Sequencing used CD4+ T cells from PBMCs cultured with HCoV-229E spike peptides, obtained after COVID-19 vaccination. These receptors came from a human donor who received a COVID-19 vaccine.

This clone was detected only once. The CDR3, as DNA: TGTGCCAGCAGCCCGCGGCAGGGCGGACACATGAACACTGAAGCTTTCTTT. Its protein product is CASSPRQGGHMNTEAFF. The chain uses TRBV5-4 and TRBJ1-1; D is perhaps TRBD1 (5 bases). This CDR3 has 17 residues. Deletions cut 4 bases from V and 0 bases from J, with 19 bases between. The germline V gene encodes CDR1 SGHNT and CDR2 YYREEE (reference sequence).

This sequence joins TRBV19 and TRBJ2-6, with D possibly being TRBD1 (6 bases). The CDR3 runs to 17 residues. V was pared by 5 bases and J by 2 bases, with 16 bases between. The germline V gene encodes CDR1 LNHDA and CDR2 SQIVND (reference sequence). The CDR3 DNA sequence: TGTGCCAGTAGTGCCAGGGGTAGTTACGCTGGGGCCAACGTCCTGACTTTC. It is translated as CASSARGSYAGANVLTF.

The chain recombines TRBV6-5 with TRBJ2-3, with 10 bases aligning to TRBD2. V lost 6 bases to trimming and J lost 2 bases; unmatched junction nucleotides: 5. CDR1 is MNHEY, CDR2 SVGAGI, per germline. The CDR3 runs 15 residues. The CDR3 loop is CASSERGGLTDTQYF. The DNA of the CDR3 is TGTGCCAGCAGCGAGCGGGGGGGCCTCACAGATACGCAGTATTTT.

The chain recombines TRBV5-4 with TRBJ1-2; 10 bases match TRBD1. The CDR3 runs to 15 residues. The V and J ends lost 0 bases and 8 bases, in that order; junction bases with no gene match: 7. Germline CDR1 is SGHNT and CDR2 is YYREEE (reference sequence). This chain's CDR3 is CASSLEWDRGEGYTF. CDR3 DNA: TGTGCCAGCAGCTTGGAGTGGGACAGGGGAGAGGGCTACACCTTC.

The CDR3 is CASSSAAGANTGELFF. The CDR3 DNA reads TGTGCCAGTAGTAGCGCGGCGGGCGCGAACACCGGGGAGCTGTTTTTT. This chain links TRBV19 with TRBJ2-2; D possibly corresponds to TRBD2 (5 bases). The CDR3 spans 16 residues. The ends were cut back, 4 bases at V and 0 bases at J, with 12 bases in the middle. The germline gives CDR1 LNHDA, CDR2 SQIVND (reference sequence). Combining the CDR3 with reference TRBV19 and TRBJ2-2 gives the whole variable domain DGGITQSPKYLFRKEGQNVTLSCEQNLNHDAMYWYRQDPGQGLRLIYYSQIVNDFQKGDIAEGYSVSREKKESFPLTVTSAQKNPTAFYLCASSSAAGANTGELFFGEGSRLTVL.

This clone was picked up a small number of times. The rearrangement links TRBV10-3 to TRBJ2-1, with a possible D match to TRBD2 (6 bases). Germline V gene data show CDR1 as ENHRY and CDR2 as SYGVKD. V lost 6 bases to trimming and J lost 5 bases, with 14 bases between them. This CDR3 has 14 amino acids. The CDR3 loop reads CAISPGLINNEQFF. Here the CDR3 DNA reads TGTGCCATCAGCCCGGGACTCATTAACAATGAGCAGTTCTTC.

This clone was seen a single time. This chain uses TRBV12-3 or TRBV12-4 with TRBJ2-1, with 9 bases matching TRBD2. The CDR3 covers 13 residues. The ends lost 2 bases at V and 8 bases at J; junction bases unmatched: 1. The CDR3 region is CASSLSGGHEQFF. The CDR3 DNA reads as TGTGCCAGCAGTTTAAGCGGGGGGCATGAGCAGTTCTTC.

The CDR3 nucleotides read TGTGCCAGCAGGGACAGGGGCCACGAGCAGTACGTC. It yields the protein CASRDRGHEQYV. The chain couples TRBV6-5 to TRBJ2-7; 9 nucleotides match TRBD1. Germline lookup yields CDR1 MNHEY and CDR2 SVGAGI. The V gene end was trimmed by 6 bases and the J gene end by 5 bases; junction bases not matched to a gene: 2. This CDR3 spans 12 amino acids.

The V gene is TRBV5-1, the J gene TRBJ2-1; 10 bases match TRBD2. The germline V gene encodes CDR1 SGHRS and CDR2 YFSETQ. CDR3 length: 15 amino acids. Germline trimming cut 2 bases from V and 4 bases from J; bases unmatched to any gene: 3. The CDR3 DNA reads TGCGCCAGCAGCTTAGCGGGGGGGATATACAATGAGCAGTTCTTC. This gives the protein CASSLAGGIYNEQFF.

This clone appeared a few times. V and J are TRBV7-6 and TRBJ2-3; unclear D gene. This CDR3 region has 15 residues. Deletions cut 4 bases from V and 3 bases from J, with 14 bases between. In germline, CDR1 is SGHVS, CDR2 FNYEAQ. CDR3: CASSSRPVGTDTQYF. DNA for the CDR3: TGTGCCAGCAGCTCCCGACCGGTCGGTACAGATACGCAGTATTTT.

This clone came up a few times. The chain combines TRBV7-3 with TRBJ2-7, with 8 nucleotides matching TRBD1. Germline lookup yields CDR1 SGHTA and CDR2 FQGTGA. Trimming at V came to 5 bases and at J to 6 bases, leaving 3 bases not matched to a gene. The CDR3 is made up of 12 amino acids. DNA of the CDR3: TGTGCCAGCAGCCTGACAGGGGTCGAGCAGTACGTC. Amino acid sequence: CASSLTGVEQYV.

The V call is TRBV2, the J call TRBJ2-3, with D perhaps TRBD2 (6 bases). The length of the CDR3 is 14 residues. V was trimmed by 6 bases and J by 4 bases, leaving 14 bases between them. Germline loops: CDR1 SNHLY, CDR2 FYNNEI. The CDR3 DNA is TGTGCCAGCAGGGATGGGCGGGGTGCAGATACGCAGTATTTT. Its protein is CASRDGRGADTQYF.

The chain carries TRBV7-3 and TRBJ2-1, with TRBD1 matching over 9 bases. Trimming cost V 2 bases and J 6 bases; bases outside gene matches: 5. The CDR3 has 15 residues. Per germline, CDR1 SGHTA and CDR2 FQGTGA. This chain's CDR3 is CASSLSLDRGNEQFF. The CDR3 DNA reads as TGTGCCAGCAGCTTATCTTTGGACAGGGGCAATGAGCAGTTCTTC.

This chain uses TRBV7-3 with TRBJ2-5; 14 nucleotides agree with TRBD2. The junction had 10 bases not matched to a gene; V was cut back by 5 bases and J by 14 bases. Germline CDR1 SGHTA, CDR2 FQGTGA. The CDR3 sequence is 14 residues long. The CDR3 nucleotides are TGTGCCAGCAGCCTCGGGACTAGCGGGGGCCCGCGATACTTC. It codes for CASSLGTSGGPRYF. Complete variable domain (other parts from reference TRBV7-3 and TRBJ2-5): GAGVSQTPSNKVTEKGKYVELRCDPISGHTALYWYRQSLGQGPEFLIYFQGTGAADDSGLPNDRFFAVRPEGSVSTLKIQRTERGDSAVYLCASSLGTSGGPRYFGPGTRLLVL.

The chain employs TRBV6-6 and TRBJ1-5; D might be TRBD1 (5 bases). Germline V gives CDR1 MNHNY, CDR2 SVGAGI (reference sequence). The CDR3 loop spans 14 amino acids. Trimming stripped 7 bases from V and 4 bases from J, with 14 bases between. CDR3 nucleotides: TGTGCCAGCACCTTGAGGCAGGGAAATCAGCCCCAGCATTTT. Encoded protein: CASTLRQGNQPQHF.

Here the CDR3 DNA reads TGTGCCAGCAGTGCCTTAGCGGGGGTGAACAATGAGCAGTTCTTC. Amino acid sequence: CASSALAGVNNEQFF. This rearrangement joins TRBV2 to TRBJ2-1; TRBD2 aligns across 9 bases. The CDR3 is made up of 15 amino acids. Germline V gene data show CDR1 as SNHLY and CDR2 as FYNNEI. J was trimmed by 5 bases and V by 4 bases; bases with no gene match: 6.

The chain carries TRBV11-3 and TRBJ2-5; tentatively, D is TRBD1 (6 bases). Germline loops: CDR1 SGHNT, CDR2 YENEEA. Trimming stripped 6 bases from V and 3 bases from J, with 17 bases between. The CDR3 length is 15 residues. This CDR3 is CASSPGTHDKETQYF. The DNA of the CDR3 is TGTGCCAGCAGTCCCGGGACACACGACAAAGAGACCCAGTACTTC. The full variable domain, completed using reference TRBV11-3 and TRBJ2-5, is EAGVVQSPRYKIIEKKQPVAFWCNPISGHNTLYWYLQNLGQGPELLIRYENEEAVDDSQLPKDRFSAERLKGVDSTLKIQPAELGDSAVYLCASSPGTHDKETQYFGPGTRLLVL.

This clone has a handful of counts. This rearrangement joins TRBV29-1 to TRBJ1-3; 7 bases agree with TRBD1. The CDR3 runs to 13 residues. Germline CDR1 and CDR2: SQVTM and ANQGSEA. V lost 5 bases to trimming and J lost 2 bases; unmatched junction nucleotides: 3. CDR3 in amino acids: CSVTGVPGNTIYF. CDR3 nucleotides: TGCAGCGTTACAGGGGTACCTGGAAACACCATATATTTT.

The gene calls are TRBV7-2 and TRBJ2-5; 10 positions agree with TRBD1. Germline loops: CDR1 SGHTA, CDR2 FQGNSA. The CDR3 covers 14 residues. The V segment lost 5 bases and the J segment 4 bases; nucleotides outside the gene matches: 4. The CDR3 DNA reads TGTGCCAGCAGCCCGGACAGGGGGTCAGAGACCCAGTACTTC. Translating gives CASSPDRGSETQYF.

The chain uses TRBV24-1 and TRBJ1-5; unclear D gene. There are 13 residues in the CDR3. CDR1 is KGHDR and CDR2 is SFDVKD in the germline V gene. Deletions cut 4 bases from V and 5 bases from J, with 8 bases between. CDR3 protein: CATSDYDDQPQHF. CDR3 coding DNA: TGTGCCACCAGTGACTATGACGATCAGCCCCAGCATTTT.

This clone has just one count. The chain links TRBV10-1 to TRBJ2-1; D remains unclear. Trimming took 1 base from V and 5 from J, leaving 9 bases between them. From germline, CDR1 is WNHNN and CDR2 SYGVQD (reference sequence). The CDR3 is 14 residues long. CDR3 DNA: TGCGCCAGCAGTGAGTTTTGGGAAAACAATGAGCAGTTCTTC. It translates to CASSEFWENNEQFF.

This chain connects TRBV5-5 to TRBJ2-1; 7 bases align to TRBD1. The trim removed 4 bases at V and 0 bases at J, leaving 7 bases unmatched. CDR1 is SGHKS and CDR2 is YYEKEE in the germline V gene (reference sequence). The CDR3 runs to 16 residues. CDR3 sequence reads: CASSAVQGFSYNEQFF. The CDR3 DNA is TGTGCCAGCAGCGCGGTACAGGGGTTCTCCTACAATGAGCAGTTCTTC.

The chain recombines TRBV27 with TRBJ2-5, with 8 bases matching TRBD1. CDR1 and CDR2 from the germline V gene are MNHEY and SMNVEV (reference sequence). The J segment lost 5 bases and the V segment lost 3 bases, leaving 8 bases of the junction unmatched. CDR3 size: 15 residues. The CDR3 loop reads CASSFTPTGDETQYF. The CDR3 DNA reads as TGTGCCAGCAGTTTTACCCCGACAGGGGACGAGACCCAGTACTTC.

This clone was recorded a few times. The gene calls are TRBV6-1 and TRBJ1-2; D gene unclear. V shed 1 base and J shed 7 bases, with 7 bases lying between them. Germline CDR1 reads MNHNS; CDR2 reads SASEGT. This CDR3 region has 12 residues. The CDR3 spells CASSEGGGGYTF. The DNA for the CDR3 is TGTGCCAGCAGTGAAGGGGGTGGTGGCTACACCTTC.

This clone was detected a few times. The gene calls are TRBV7-9 and TRBJ1-1; D may be TRBD1 (6 bases). Germline V lookup: CDR1 SEHNR, CDR2 FQNEAQ (reference sequence). The ends were cut back, 1 base at V and 6 bases at J, with 9 bases in the middle. The CDR3 covers 13 residues. The CDR3 bases are TGTGCCAGCAGCTTAGAGGAGGGGGCTGAAGCTTTCTTT. This codes for CASSLEEGAEAFF.

This clone turned up a few times. The chain combines TRBV3-1 (or the pseudogene TRBV3-2) with TRBJ1-1; perhaps TRBD1 as D (6 bases). CDR1 LGHDT and CDR2 YNNKEL come from the germline V gene (reference sequence). The CDR3 is made up of 13 amino acids. Trimming left V 6 bases short and J 5 bases short, with 13 bases between. The CDR3 DNA reads as TGTGCCAGCAGACAAACAGGGTTGACTGAAGCTTTCTTT. Its protein is CASRQTGLTEAFF.